Reported below is one T cell receptor beta chain. What it recognizes is unknown. The sample is drawn from a study of cytomegalovirus exposure and HLA in healthy donors. Study-wide results and limits: According to a later analysis, TCR clusters from the first cohort tended to co-occur in the approximately 130 validation repertoires.

J was trimmed by 6 bases and V by 6 bases; bases with no gene match: 5. CDR3 length equals 12 residues. CDR1 and CDR2 (germline): SQVTM, ANQGSEA. The data were produced by immunoSEQ multiplex PCR, yet TCRdb's version contains in-frame clones alone and is incomplete. The sample lists 65,000 to 75,000 clones, nearly 95% occurring once. The donors were part of the validation cohort, which consisted of under 150 subjects and was separate from the first cohort of 670 or so subjects. Specimen: PBMCs. This chain links TRBV29-1 with TRBJ2-3; 8 bases line up with TRBD2. The clonotype comes from a young man in good health and CMV-seropositive. CDR3 nucleotides: TGCAGCGTAGCCTCGGGGGGGGATACGCAGTATTTT. Protein: CSVASGGDTQYF.